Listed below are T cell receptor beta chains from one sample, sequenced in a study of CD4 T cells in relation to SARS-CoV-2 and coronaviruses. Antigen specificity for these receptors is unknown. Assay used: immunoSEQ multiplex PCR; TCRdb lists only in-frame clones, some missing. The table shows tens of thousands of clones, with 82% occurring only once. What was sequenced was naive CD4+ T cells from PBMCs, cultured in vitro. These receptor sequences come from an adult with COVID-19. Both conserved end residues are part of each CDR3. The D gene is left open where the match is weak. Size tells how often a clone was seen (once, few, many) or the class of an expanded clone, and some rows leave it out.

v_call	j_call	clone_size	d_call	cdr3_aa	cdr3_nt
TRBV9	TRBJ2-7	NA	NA	CASSVAVGTPSYEQYF	TGTGCCAGCAGCGTAGCGGTGGGAACACCCTCCTACGAGCAGTACTTC
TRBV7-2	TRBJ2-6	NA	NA	CASRAGRSGANVLTF	TGTGCCAGCAGGGCAGGGCGCTCTGGGGCCAACGTCCTGACTTTC
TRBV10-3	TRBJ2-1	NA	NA	CAIRAPTYNEQFF	TGTGCCATCCGGGCTCCGACCTACAATGAGCAGTTCTTC
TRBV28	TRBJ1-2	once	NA	CASSFIPTGGYTF	TGTGCCAGCAGTTTCATTCCAACGGGAGGCTACACCTTC
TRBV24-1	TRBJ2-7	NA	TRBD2	CATSDSAGTTLYEQYF	TGTGCCACCAGTGATTCTGCCGGGACTACTCTGTACGAGCAGTACTTC
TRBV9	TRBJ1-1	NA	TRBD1	CASSSTLGTARVNTEAFF	TGTGCCAGCAGCTCCACCCTCGGGACAGCTAGAGTGAACACTGAAGCTTTCTTT
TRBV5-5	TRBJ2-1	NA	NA	CASSLLEATYNEQFF	TGTGCCAGCAGCTTGTTAGAAGCGACCTACAATGAGCAGTTCTTC
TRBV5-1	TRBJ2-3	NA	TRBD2	CASSPSGGAYGTDTQYF	TGCGCCAGCAGCCCATCGGGAGGGGCGTATGGAACAGATACGCAGTATTTT
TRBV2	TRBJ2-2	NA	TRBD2	CASSVEAGGPNGELFF	TGTGCCAGCAGTGTTGAGGCGGGAGGGCCTAACGGGGAGCTGTTTTTT
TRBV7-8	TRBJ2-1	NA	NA	CASSRPLGRDYNEQFF	TGTGCCAGCAGCAGACCCCTTGGGAGAGACTACAATGAGCAGTTCTTC
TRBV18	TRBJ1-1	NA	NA	CASSPLRGRVGTEAFF	TGTGCCAGCTCACCCCTTCGGGGCAGGGTTGGCACTGAAGCTTTCTTT
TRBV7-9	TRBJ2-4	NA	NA	CASRREHIQYF	TGTGCCTCTAGGAGGGAGCACATTCAGTACTTC
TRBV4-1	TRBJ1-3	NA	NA	CASRHSSGNTIYF	TGCGCCAGCAGGCATTCCTCTGGAAACACCATATATTTT
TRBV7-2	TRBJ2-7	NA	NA	CASSLAGSGYEQYF	TGTGCCAGCAGCTTAGCTGGGAGTGGTTACGAGCAGTACTTC
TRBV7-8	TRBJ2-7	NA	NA	CASSLPRFRTKDAYEQYF	TGTGCCAGCAGCCTCCCCCGTTTCAGGACAAAAGATGCCTACGAGCAGTACTTC
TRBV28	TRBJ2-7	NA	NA	CASSVGDLSYEQYF	TGTGCCAGCAGTGTGGGCGACCTCTCCTACGAGCAGTACTTC
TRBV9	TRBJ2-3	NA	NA	CASSVDPASQYF	TGTGCCAGCAGCGTGGACCCTGCCTCGCAGTATTTT
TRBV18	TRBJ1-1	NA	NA	CASSRDVLGDTEAFF	TGTGCCAGCTCACGGGATGTTCTTGGGGACACTGAAGCTTTCTTT
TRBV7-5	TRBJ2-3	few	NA	CARSLTRSGSTDTQYF	TGTGCCAGAAGCTTAACTCGGAGCGGGAGCACAGATACGCAGTATTTT
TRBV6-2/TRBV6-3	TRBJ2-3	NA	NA	CASSPVETTDTQYF	TGTGCCAGCAGCCCGGTTGAGACCACAGATACGCAGTATTTT
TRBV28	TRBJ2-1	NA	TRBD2	CASSDPLAGGPENEQFF	TGTGCCAGCAGTGACCCTCTCGCGGGAGGGCCCGAAAATGAGCAGTTCTTC
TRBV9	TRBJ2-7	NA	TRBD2	CASSAGLAGGMVEQYF	TGTGCCAGCAGCGCAGGACTAGCGGGAGGGATGGTCGAGCAGTACTTC
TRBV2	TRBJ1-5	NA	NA	CASSQRQSNQPQHF	TGTGCCAGCAGCCAACGACAGAGCAATCAGCCCCAGCATTTT
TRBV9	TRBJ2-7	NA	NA	CASSPGDAYEQYF	TGTGCCAGCAGCCCAGGGGACGCCTACGAGCAGTACTTC
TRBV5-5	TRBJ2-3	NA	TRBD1	CASSRRDRVFSDTQYF	TGTGCCAGCAGCAGGAGGGACAGGGTATTCTCAGATACGCAGTATTTT
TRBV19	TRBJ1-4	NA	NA	CASTPGGNEKLFF	TGTGCCAGTACCCCCGGGGGGAATGAAAAACTGTTTTTT
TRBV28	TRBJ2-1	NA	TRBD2	CANRDWVRGLARNEQFF	TGTGCCAACAGAGATTGGGTCCGAGGACTAGCGAGGAATGAGCAGTTCTTC
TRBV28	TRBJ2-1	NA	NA	CASSFHSPDNEQFF	TGTGCCAGCAGTTTCCACAGCCCGGACAATGAGCAGTTCTTC
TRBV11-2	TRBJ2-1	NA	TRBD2	CASSSSGSSYNEQFF	TGTGCCAGCAGCTCTAGCGGGAGTTCCTACAATGAGCAGTTCTTC
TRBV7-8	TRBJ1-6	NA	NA	CASSPTQLGDSPLHF	TGTGCCAGCAGCCCGACTCAGCTGGGAGATTCACCCCTCCACTTT
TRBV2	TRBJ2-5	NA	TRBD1	CASLTDRGQETQYF	TGTGCCAGCTTAACAGACAGGGGGCAAGAGACCCAGTACTTC
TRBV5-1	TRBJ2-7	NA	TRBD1	CASSWGQSSYEQYF	TGCGCCAGCAGCTGGGGACAGAGCTCCTACGAGCAGTACTTC
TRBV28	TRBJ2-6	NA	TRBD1	CASRTGGAGANVLTF	TGTGCCAGCAGGACAGGGGGCGCTGGGGCCAACGTCCTGACTTTC
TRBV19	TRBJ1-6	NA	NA	CASSVGGTLGGPLHF	TGTGCCAGTAGCGTTGGGGGAACCTTAGGCGGACCCCTCCACTTT
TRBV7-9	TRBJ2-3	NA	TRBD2	CASSRLAAGGSTDTQYF	TGTGCCAGCAGCCGTCTCGCAGCGGGAGGAAGCACAGATACGCAGTATTTT
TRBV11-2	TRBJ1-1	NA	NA	CASSFRGPDTEAFF	TGTGCCAGCAGCTTCAGGGGCCCTGACACTGAAGCTTTCTTT
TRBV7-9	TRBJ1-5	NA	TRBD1	CASSPPGTGVRPQHF	TGTGCCAGCAGCCCACCCGGGACAGGTGTTAGGCCCCAGCATTTT
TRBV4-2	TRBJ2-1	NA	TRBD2	CASSQEGLAGGPPHNEQFF	TGTGCCAGCAGCCAGGAGGGTCTAGCGGGAGGGCCCCCCCACAATGAGCAGTTCTTC
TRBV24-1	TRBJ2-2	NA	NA	CATSGGLRGNTGELFF	TGTGCCACCAGTGGAGGACTGAGGGGCAACACCGGGGAGCTGTTTTTT
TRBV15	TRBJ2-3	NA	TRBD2	CATSRATSGGADTQYF	TGTGCCACCAGCAGGGCGACTAGCGGAGGGGCAGATACGCAGTATTTT
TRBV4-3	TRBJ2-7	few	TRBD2	CASSQDQGSGRESSYEQYF	TGCGCCAGCAGCCAAGATCAAGGTAGCGGGAGAGAATCCTCCTACGAGCAGTACTTC
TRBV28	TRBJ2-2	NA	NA	CASSPGTNTGELFF	TGTGCCAGCAGTCCGGGAACGAACACCGGGGAGCTGTTTTTT
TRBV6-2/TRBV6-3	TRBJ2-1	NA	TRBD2	CASSSGIILDEQFF	TGTGCCAGCAGTAGCGGGATTATACTGGATGAGCAGTTCTTC
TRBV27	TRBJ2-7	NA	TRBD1	CASAPGQGTSEQYF	TGTGCCAGCGCGCCTGGACAGGGAACCTCCGAGCAGTACTTC
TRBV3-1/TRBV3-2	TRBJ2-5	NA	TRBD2	CASSQERSGSGKTQYF	TGTGCCAGCAGCCAGGAGAGGAGCGGGAGCGGAAAGACCCAGTACTTC
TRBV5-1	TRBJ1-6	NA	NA	CASSLDDVSPLHF	TGCGCCAGCAGCTTGGATGACGTTTCACCCCTCCACTTT
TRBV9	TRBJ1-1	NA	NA	CASSVGSGPEAFF	TGTGCCAGCAGCGTAGGAAGTGGCCCTGAAGCTTTCTTT
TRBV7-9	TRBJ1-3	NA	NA	CASSLGPGAGNTIYF	TGTGCCAGCAGCTTAGGGCCAGGGGCTGGAAACACCATATATTTT
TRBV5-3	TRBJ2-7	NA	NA	CARRFRGEQYF	TGTGCCAGAAGATTCAGGGGCGAGCAGTACTTC
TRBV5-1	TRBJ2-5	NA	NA	CASSLEQQETQYF	TGCGCCAGCAGCTTGGAACAGCAAGAGACCCAGTACTTC
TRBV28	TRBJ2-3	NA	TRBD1	CASRTWDRGRTDTQYF	TGTGCCAGCAGGACCTGGGACAGGGGTCGCACAGATACGCAGTATTTT
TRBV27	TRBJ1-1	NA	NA	CASSLRGATEAFF	TGTGCCAGCAGTTTAAGAGGAGCCACTGAAGCTTTCTTT
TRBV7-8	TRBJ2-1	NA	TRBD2	CASSQTSGRAYEQFF	TGTGCCAGCAGCCAGACTAGCGGGAGGGCCTATGAGCAGTTCTTC
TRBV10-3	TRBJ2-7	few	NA	CAISERSDEQYF	TGTGCCATCAGTGAACGATCAGACGAGCAGTACTTC
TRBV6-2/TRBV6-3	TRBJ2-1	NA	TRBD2	CASSYAAGVRGEQFF	TGTGCCAGCAGTTACGCAGCGGGGGTGAGGGGTGAGCAGTTCTTC
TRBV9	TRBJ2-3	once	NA	CASSKRNTDTQYF	TGTGCCAGCAGCAAGCGGAACACAGATACGCAGTATTTT
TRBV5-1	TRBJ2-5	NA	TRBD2	CASSLGWASGDFVETQYF	TGCGCCAGCAGCTTGGGTTGGGCTAGCGGGGATTTTGTGGAGACCCAGTACTTC
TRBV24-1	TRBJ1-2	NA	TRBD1	CATSGGQGPNYGYTF	TGTGCCACCAGTGGGGGACAGGGCCCTAACTATGGCTACACCTTC
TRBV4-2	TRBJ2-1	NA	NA	CASSHAGPSSYNEQFF	TGTGCCAGCAGCCATGCGGGCCCCAGCTCCTACAATGAGCAGTTCTTC
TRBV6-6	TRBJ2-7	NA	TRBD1	CASSSGQGAGEQYF	TGTGCCAGCAGTTCGGGACAGGGTGCGGGCGAGCAGTACTTC